These 19 T cell receptor beta chains were sequenced from one sample in a study of beta chain features in type 1 diabetes. Findings and caveats of the study: Among patients with Type 1 diabetes, TCRB CDR3s were moderately but significantly shorter in every one of the four CD4+ subsets.

These receptors' targets are unknown. Sequencing targeted expressed TCRB transcripts, as all isolated RNA had been reverse transcribed. The protocol was immunoSEQ multiplex PCR, while the TCRdb copy is restricted to in-frame clones and leaves out a portion. The sample has more than 550,000 clones; over 13% are singletons. Material: naive CD4+ T cells from blood. These TCRs come from a man between 18 and 35 years old with type 1 diabetes.

The chain recombines TRBV15 with TRBJ1-4; D unresolved. The V gene lost 0 bases and the J gene lost 5 bases, with 10 bases spanning the gap. Looked up from germline, CDR1 is LNHNV and CDR2 is YYDKDF (reference sequence). The CDR3 sequence is 15 residues long. In nucleotides, the CDR3 is TGTGCCACCAGCAGAGATAAGCCGTTGAATGAAAAACTGTTTTTT. Translation: CATSRDKPLNEKLFF.

The chain joins TRBV4-1 to TRBJ2-1; 8 bases line up with TRBD1. The V segment lost 5 bases and the J segment 7 bases; nucleotides outside the gene matches: 10. The length of the CDR3 is 15 residues. Germline assignment: CDR1 MGHRA and CDR2 YSYEKL. The CDR3 nucleotides read TGCGCCAGCAGCACTCCGACAGGGGCGTTTAATGAGCAGTTCTTC. It specifies CASSTPTGAFNEQFF.

Notes on this clone: An end of the junction differs from the germline gene, which may be a read error. In the same sample, other DNA sequences code for this CDR3. This chain uses TRBV30 with TRBJ1-1; the D gene is possibly TRBD1 (6 bases). The CDR3 runs to 13 residues. Germline-derived CDR1 and CDR2 are GTSNPN and SVGIG (reference sequence). The CDR3 is CAWSVRGNTEAFF. The CDR3 nucleotides are TGTGCCTGGAGTGTAAGGGGGAACACCGAAGCTTTCTTT.

This clone was seen a handful of times. This chain joins TRBV5-1 and TRBJ1-2; D not resolved. Trimming pared 1 base from V and 0 bases from J, leaving 7 bases between. Germline loops: CDR1 SGHRS, CDR2 YFSETQ. CDR3 length: 14 residues. CDR3 protein: CASSLHDTNYGYTF. The CDR3 nucleotides are TGCGCCAGCAGCTTGCACGACACTAACTATGGCTACACCTTC.

The chain combines TRBV6-5 with TRBJ1-1, with 7 positions matching TRBD1. Germline-derived CDR1 and CDR2 are MNHEY and SVGAGI. With V trimmed by 10 bases and J by 3 bases, 5 bases remained unmatched. The CDR3 extends over 12 amino acids. In nucleotides, the CDR3 is TGTGCCACCAGGGGGGTTGACACTGAAGCTTTCTTT. This gives the protein CATRGVDTEAFF.

This clone was counted a few times. The chain recombines TRBV15 with TRBJ1-1; no clear D. This CDR3 contains 13 residues. The V end lost 1 base, the J end lost 6 bases, and 9 bases lay between the germline ends. Germline V lookup: CDR1 LNHNV, CDR2 YYDKDF (reference sequence). The CDR3 DNA reads as TGTGCCACCAGCAGAGGATTCGGCGCTGAAGCTTTCTTT. Its protein product is CATSRGFGAEAFF.

This clone turned up a few times. V usage is TRBV5-4 and J usage is TRBJ2-1; D unresolved. The CDR3 extends over 14 amino acids. Germline V gene data show CDR1 as SGHNT and CDR2 as YYREEE (reference sequence). V lost 2 bases to trimming and J lost 6 bases, with 12 bases between them. The CDR3 loop is CASSFRAELNEQFF. The CDR3 DNA reads TGTGCCAGCAGCTTTAGGGCCGAACTCAATGAGCAGTTCTTC.

The chain carries TRBV20-1 and TRBJ1-1, with a weak D call TRBD1 (6 bases). The CDR3 has 11 amino acids. The V gene's germline CDR1 is DFQATT and CDR2 SNEGSKA (reference sequence). V lost 2 bases and J lost 8, with 9 bases in between. In nucleotides, the CDR3 is TGCAGTGCTAGAAGAACAGGGGAAGCTTTCTTT. It encodes CSARRTGEAFF.

A few counts support this clone. The CDR3 region is CASSQELGGGKTQYF. In DNA, the CDR3 is TGCGCCAGCAGCCAAGAATTGGGCGGGGGGAAGACCCAGTACTTC. The V and J genes are TRBV4-3 and TRBJ2-5; the match to TRBD2 covers 8 bases. CDR3 size: 15 residues. Germline V gene data show CDR1 as LGHNA and CDR2 as YSLEER. The trim removed 0 bases at V and 6 bases at J, leaving 6 bases unmatched.

This clone was seen only a few times. V is TRBV30 and J is TRBJ2-2; the D is unclear. The CDR3 has 14 amino acids. The V and J ends lost 0 bases and 5 bases respectively, with 10 bases between them. Germline-derived CDR1 and CDR2 are GTSNPN and SVGIG (reference sequence). The CDR3 loop is CAWSVLLRTGELFF. The CDR3 region has the DNA TGTGCCTGGAGTGTACTTTTGAGAACCGGGGAGCTGTTTTTT.

The CDR3 DNA follows: TGTGCCAGCAGCTTAGGACTAGCGGGAGGGCCTTTCGATGAGCAGTTCTTC. Protein: CASSLGLAGGPFDEQFF. The chain uses TRBV11-2 and TRBJ2-1; 14 nucleotides agree with TRBD2. Trimming at V came to 1 base and at J to 8 bases, leaving 7 bases not matched to a gene. In germline, CDR1 is SGHAT, CDR2 FQNNGV. CDR3 size: 17 residues.

This clone was detected a few times. The chain links TRBV9 to TRBJ2-7, with TRBD2 matching 8 bases. CDR3 length equals 15 residues. V trimming: 3 bases; J trimming: 4 bases; junction bases outside the gene matches: 9. From germline, CDR1 is SGDLS and CDR2 YYNGEE. The CDR3 reads CASSDGSGSRYEQYF. The DNA for the CDR3 is TGTGCCAGCAGCGACGGGAGCGGGAGTCGGTACGAGCAGTACTTC.

The rearrangement joins TRBV18 to TRBJ1-5; possible D gene TRBD1, 5 bases. V shed 4 bases and J shed 4 bases, with 8 bases lying between them. In germline, CDR1 is KGHSH, CDR2 LQKENI. The CDR3 contains 13 residues. This chain's CDR3 is CASSRGENQPQHF. For the CDR3, the DNA is TGTGCCAGCTCACGGGGCGAAAATCAGCCCCAGCATTTT.

The CDR3 spells CASSQGTGRGHEKLFF. The CDR3 DNA sequence: TGCGCCAGCAGCCAAGGAACAGGGAGGGGGCATGAAAAACTGTTTTTT. The V gene is TRBV4-1, the J gene TRBJ1-4, with 7 bases aligning to TRBD1. Germline trimming cut 1 base from V and 6 bases from J; bases unmatched to any gene: 8. Germline V gives CDR1 MGHRA, CDR2 YSYEKL. CDR3 length: 16 amino acids.

This clone was seen a handful of times. The CDR3 sequence: CASSDSRADQPQHF. The CDR3 nucleotides are TGTGCCAGCAGTGATAGTAGAGCCGATCAGCCCCAGCATTTT. This chain links TRBV2 with TRBJ1-5; D call uncertain. CDR3 length: 14 amino acids. Trimming removed 3 bases from V and 5 bases from J, with 11 bases in between. Germline assignment: CDR1 SNHLY and CDR2 FYNNEI.

The chain combines TRBV5-8 with TRBJ2-6; D uncertain. V lost 0 bases to trimming and J lost 2 bases, with 9 bases between them. The CDR3 totals 16 residues. The V gene's germline CDR1 is SGHTS and CDR2 YDEGEE. This CDR3 reads CASSLAGWAGANVLTF. The DNA for the CDR3 is TGTGCCAGCAGCTTGGCGGGTTGGGCTGGGGCCAACGTCCTGACTTTC.

The chain links TRBV4-3 to TRBJ1-2; D unclear. CDR3 size: 15 residues. Germline V CDR1 and CDR2: LGHNA, YSLEER. The V and J ends lost 2 bases and 2 bases respectively, with 12 bases between them. The CDR3 coding sequence is TGCGCCAGCAGCCAATTCGTGGCGGCGAACTATGGCTACACCTTC. Translation gives CASSQFVAANYGYTF.

The V gene is TRBV9, the J gene TRBJ2-7, with 8 bases aligning to TRBD2. This CDR3 comprises 13 residues. Germline CDR1 and CDR2: SGDLS and YYNGEE. The ends lost 3 bases at V and 6 bases at J; junction bases unmatched: 5. The CDR3, as DNA: TGTGCCAGCAGCGCCGGGACTAGTGGCGAGCAGTACTTC. Translating it yields CASSAGTSGEQYF.

The chain is built from TRBV13 and TRBJ1-2; tentative D call: TRBD1 (5 bases). V was pared by 5 bases and J by 7 bases, with 20 bases between. There are 15 residues in the CDR3. Germline V gene sequence: CDR1 PRHDT, CDR2 FYEKMQ (reference sequence). CDR3 sequence: CASSPYLRVSSGYTF. In nucleotides, the CDR3 is TGTGCCAGCAGCCCATACCTCAGGGTTTCTAGTGGCTACACCTTC.